This T cell receptor beta chain is drawn from a study of blood T cell repertoires in COVID-19. About the study: Specimens from acute and convalescent COVID-19 originated in the United States, Italy and Spain. PBMCs, B-cell-depleted T cells, or T cells were the source of the cDNA or gDNA that made up the material.

The CDR3 loop spans 14 amino acids. Germline-derived CDR1 and CDR2 are SGHNT and YYREEE (reference sequence). The ends were cut back, 4 bases at V and 1 base at J, with 11 bases in the middle. Authors' processing steps: Counts of nucleated cells, estimated from reference gene primer amplification, were obtained. Clones were sequenced by immunoSEQ multiplex PCR, and TCRdb holds only the in-frame ones, with some missing. That table is the source of V, J and clone size, and D and trimming were worked out from the DNA. The sample holds a few hundred thousand clones, 83% seen once. The receptor was isolated from a woman aged 25-40 years with COVID-19, enrolled during active disease. The sequenced sample was peripheral blood. The chain links TRBV5-4 to TRBJ1-2, with a weak D call TRBD1 (6 bases). Written as DNA, the CDR3 is TGTGCCAGCAGCGGGACAACTTTTAACTATGGCTACACCTTC. Translated: CASSGTTFNYGYTF.